The entry below describes one T cell receptor (beta chain). This entry is derived from a study of T cells expressing NK-cell markers. One entry per CDR3 protein, without DNA, is what TCRdb gives after re-calling the 5' RACE reads. The sample data list some 600,000 distinct CDR3 sequences. The germline V gene has CDR1 MDHEN and CDR2 SYDVKM. This CDR3 has 15 residues. The origin of this receptor is a man between 18 and 35 years old in good health. The V and J genes are TRBV28 and TRBJ2-1; the TRBD1 assignment by TCRdb is unverifiable without DNA. Sequencing was performed on blood T cells: a sorted CD56 or NKG2C T cell subset, CD4+ or CD8+ T cells, or bulk PBMC T cells (not recorded which). The CDR3: CASSYTGTGGNEQFF.